This T cell receptor beta chain was identified in a study of cytomegalovirus exposure and HLA in healthy donors. Concerning this clone itself: The antigen remains undetermined.

Findings of the study overall: Several of the most significant clusters appeared, in a later analysis, to be linked to common viral pathogens.

The V and J ends lost 5 bases and 8 bases, in that order; junction bases with no gene match: 5. Germline CDR1 is MNHEY and CDR2 is SMNVEV (reference sequence). The CDR3 covers 12 residues. Use of 60 Vbeta and 13 Jbeta primers characterized the PCR. Method: immunoSEQ multiplex PCR; TCRdb's copy keeps in-frame clones and lacks some. The sample records roughly 98,000 clones, less than 65% being singletons. The sequence was obtained from a woman in her twenties or thirties in good health and CMV-seropositive. The V call is TRBV27, the J call TRBJ1-2; 7 bases map to TRBD1. The sample comprised PBMCs. The CDR3 sequence is CASSQGVGGYTF. CDR3 DNA: TGTGCCAGCAGTCAGGGGGTAGGCGGCTACACCTTC.